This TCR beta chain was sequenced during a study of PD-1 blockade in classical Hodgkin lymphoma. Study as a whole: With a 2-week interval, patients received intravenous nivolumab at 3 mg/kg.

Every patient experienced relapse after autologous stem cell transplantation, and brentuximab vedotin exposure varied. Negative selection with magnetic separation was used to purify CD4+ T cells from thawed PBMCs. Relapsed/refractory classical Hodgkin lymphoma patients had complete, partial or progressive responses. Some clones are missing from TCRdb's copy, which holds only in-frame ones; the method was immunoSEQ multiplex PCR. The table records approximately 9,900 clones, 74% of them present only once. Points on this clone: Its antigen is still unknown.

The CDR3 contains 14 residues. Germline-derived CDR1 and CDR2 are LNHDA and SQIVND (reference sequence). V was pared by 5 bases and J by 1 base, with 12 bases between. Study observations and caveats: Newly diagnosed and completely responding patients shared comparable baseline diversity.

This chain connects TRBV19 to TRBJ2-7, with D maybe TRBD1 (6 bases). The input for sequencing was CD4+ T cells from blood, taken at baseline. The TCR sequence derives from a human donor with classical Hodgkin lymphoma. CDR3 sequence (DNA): TGTGCCAGTAGTCGGACAGCCTCTTCCTACGAGCAGTACTTC. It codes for CASSRTASSYEQYF.